Sequencing of this T cell receptor beta chain was carried out in a study of CD4 T cells in relation to SARS-CoV-2 and coronaviruses. The CDR3 covers 13 residues. Germline trimming cut 4 bases from V and 6 bases from J; bases unmatched to any gene: 2. Germline CDR1 and CDR2: MNHEY and SVGEGT. Sequencing used immunoSEQ multiplex PCR; TCRdb keeps in-frame clones, though not all of them. Of tens of thousands of clones listed, 80% to 90% were seen once; the top ten hold 3% to 3.5%. The sequenced sample was memory CD4+ T cells from PBMCs. The chain links TRBV6-2 or TRBV6-3 to TRBJ2-1; 8 nucleotides line up with TRBD2. The TCR was taken from an adult with COVID-19. CDR3: CASSLLAGNEQFF. In nucleotides, the CDR3 is TGTGCCAGCAGTTTGCTAGCGGGCAATGAGCAGTTCTTC.